This TCR beta chain was sequenced for a study of T cells after yellow fever vaccination. The overall study: Fractions containing few cells were prepared with SMART-Seq v4 Ultra Low Input. General study findings and limits: There was a possibility that FACS-sorted repertoires contained abundant clonotypes contaminating from the bulk population. Subsequent to the booster, the majority of primary-vaccination clones reappeared (96% CD4, 88% CD8).

Points on this clonotype: Its antigen is currently unknown.

A universal primer site and UMIs were added as TCR cDNA was made by 5'RACE template switching. TCRdb reanalysed the 5' RACE reads using MiXCR and keeps one entry per CDR3 protein. The table shows nearly 350,000 distinct CDR3 sequences, with 7% to 10% occurring only once. Specimen: PBMCs, collected around 45 days after the first yellow fever vaccination. This TCR came from a man in his late teens or twenties who received the YFV17D yellow fever vaccine.

Here the CDR3 DNA reads TGTGCCAGCAGGCAACTTCCGGGGCCTAATGAAAAACTGTTTTTT. Its protein product is CASRQLPGPNEKLFF. This chain links TRBV6-1 with TRBJ1-4, with a tentative D call TRBD1 (5 bases). Germline V gene data show CDR1 as MNHNS and CDR2 as SASEGT. V was trimmed by 6 bases and J by 3 bases, leaving 14 bases between them. There are 15 residues in the CDR3.